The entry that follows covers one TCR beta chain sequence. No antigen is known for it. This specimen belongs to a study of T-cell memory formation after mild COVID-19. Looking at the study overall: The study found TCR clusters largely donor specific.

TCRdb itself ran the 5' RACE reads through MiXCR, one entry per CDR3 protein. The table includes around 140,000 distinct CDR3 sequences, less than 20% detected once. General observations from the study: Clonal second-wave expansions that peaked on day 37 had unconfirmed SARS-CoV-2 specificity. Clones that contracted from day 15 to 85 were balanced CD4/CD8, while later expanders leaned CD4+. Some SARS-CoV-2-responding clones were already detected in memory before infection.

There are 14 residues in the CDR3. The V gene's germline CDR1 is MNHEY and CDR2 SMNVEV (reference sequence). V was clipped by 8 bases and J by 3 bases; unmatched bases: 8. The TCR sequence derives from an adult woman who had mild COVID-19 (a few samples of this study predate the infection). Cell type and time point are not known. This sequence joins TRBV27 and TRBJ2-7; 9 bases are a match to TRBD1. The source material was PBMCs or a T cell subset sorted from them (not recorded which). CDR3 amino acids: CASGTGKIRYEQYF. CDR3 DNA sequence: TGTGCCAGCGGGACAGGGAAAATACGCTACGAGCAGTACTTC.